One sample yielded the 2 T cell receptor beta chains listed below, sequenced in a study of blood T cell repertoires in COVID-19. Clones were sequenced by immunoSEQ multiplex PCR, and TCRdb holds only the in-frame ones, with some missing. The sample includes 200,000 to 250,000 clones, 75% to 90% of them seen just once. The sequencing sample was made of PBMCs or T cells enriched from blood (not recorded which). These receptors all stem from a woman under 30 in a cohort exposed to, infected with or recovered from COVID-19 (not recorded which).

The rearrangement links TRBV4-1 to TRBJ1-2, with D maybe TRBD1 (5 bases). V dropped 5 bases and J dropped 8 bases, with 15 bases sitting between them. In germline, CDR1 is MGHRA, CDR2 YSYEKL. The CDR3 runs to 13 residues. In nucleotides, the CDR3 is TGCGCCAGCAGCGAAAGCCCACAGGAGGGCTACACCTTC. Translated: CASSESPQEGYTF.

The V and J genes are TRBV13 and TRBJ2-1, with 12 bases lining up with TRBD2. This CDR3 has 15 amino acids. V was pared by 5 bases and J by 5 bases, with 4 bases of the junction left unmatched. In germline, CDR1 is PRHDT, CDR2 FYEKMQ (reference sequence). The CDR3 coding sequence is TGTGCCAGCAGCCTTAGACTAGCGGGGGACAATGAGCAGTTCTTC. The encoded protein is CASSLRLAGDNEQFF. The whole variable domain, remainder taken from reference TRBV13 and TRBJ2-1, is AAGVIQSPRHLIKEKRETATLKCYPIPRHDTVYWYQQGPGQDPQFLISFYEKMQSDKGSIPDRFSAQQFSDYHSELNMSSLELGDSALYFCASSLRLAGDNEQFFGPGTRLTVL.